This entry lists 27 T cell receptor beta chains sequenced from one sample in a study of T cell changes during pregnancy in multiple sclerosis. Sequencing used immunoSEQ multiplex PCR; TCRdb keeps in-frame clones, though not all of them. The table lists over 70,000 clones, approximately 90% of them singletons, with more than 1.5% in the top ten. Material: peripheral blood, obtained in the first trimester of pregnancy. These receptors came from a female donor in good health, enrolled as a control in a pregnancy study.

V usage is TRBV25-1 and J usage is TRBJ2-7; tentatively, D is TRBD1 (5 bases). Germline assignment: CDR1 MGHDK and CDR2 SYGVNS. This CDR3 spans 14 amino acids. Trimming removed 7 bases at V and 0 bases at J, with 13 bases between. CDR3 in DNA: TGTGCCAGCACAGGACGGACAAACTCCTACGAGCAGTACTTC. As protein: CASTGRTNSYEQYF.

To note about this clone: Relative to the germline gene, one junction end is altered; a read error may explain this. The genes are TRBV2 and TRBJ1-2, with D perhaps TRBD1 (5 bases). The CDR3 consists of 13 residues. Looked up from germline, CDR1 is SNHLY and CDR2 is FYNNEI. The DNA for the CDR3 is TGTGCCAGCAGTGAAGCCGGATGGAGGGGTGAATTCTTC. Its translation: CASSEAGWRGEFF.

V gene TRBV6-5 combines with J gene TRBJ1-1; D uncertain. V lost 0 bases and J 1 base, leaving 12 bases between the germline ends. CDR1 MNHEY and CDR2 SVGAGI come from the germline V gene. The CDR3 has 16 residues. This CDR3 reads CASSYSGVPANTEAFF. Here the CDR3 DNA reads TGTGCCAGCAGTTACTCCGGGGTCCCGGCGAACACTGAAGCTTTCTTT.

This chain uses TRBV7-2 with TRBJ1-5; 7 bases align to TRBD1. In germline, CDR1 is SGHTA, CDR2 FQGNSA. Losses at the gene ends were 5 bases for V and 7 bases for J; bases not matched to a gene: 5. The CDR3 sequence is 13 residues long. The CDR3 region has the DNA TGTGCCAGCAGCGCCCGACAGGGCCAGCCCCAGCATTTT. It codes for CASSARQGQPQHF.

The chain is built from TRBV19 and TRBJ1-5; possible D gene TRBD1, 6 bases. V lost 5 bases to trimming and J lost 0 bases, with 11 bases between them. Germline assignment: CDR1 LNHDA and CDR2 SQIVND (reference sequence). The CDR3 loop spans 15 amino acids. CDR3 bases: TGTGCCAGTAGTTCAGGGGCGAATAGCAATCAGCCCCAGCATTTT. Amino acid sequence: CASSSGANSNQPQHF.

This chain links TRBV25-1 with TRBJ1-3, with 8 positions matching TRBD1. V lost 6 bases, J lost 2 bases, and 12 bases stayed unmatched. Germline values: CDR1 MGHDK, CDR2 SYGVNS. The CDR3 contains 17 residues. The CDR3 bases are TGTGCCAGCAGCGCTTGGACAGGGAGCCCTCCTGGAAACACCATATATTTT. The encoded protein is CASSAWTGSPPGNTIYF.

The rearrangement joins TRBV5-8 to TRBJ1-1; D perhaps matches TRBD1 (5 bases). The CDR3 length is 15 residues. V was clipped by 3 bases and J by 1 base, with 13 bases between them. Germline CDR1 SGHTS, CDR2 YDEGEE. This chain's CDR3 is CASSYSTDRNTEAFF. Written as DNA, the CDR3 is TGTGCCAGCAGCTACTCCACCGACAGGAACACTGAAGCTTTCTTT.

The chain joins TRBV4-2 to TRBJ2-6; D gene ambiguous. From germline, CDR1 is LGHNA and CDR2 YNFKEQ. The CDR3 is 15 residues long. Trimming removed 0 bases at V and 2 bases at J, with 5 bases between. CDR3 bases: TGTGCCAGCAGCCAAGAACAAACTGGGGCCAACGTCCTGACTTTC. Its protein is CASSQEQTGANVLTF.

The genes are TRBV11-2 and TRBJ2-3; the D gene is possibly TRBD2 (5 bases). The germline V and J ends were trimmed by 3 bases and 0 bases, with 7 bases remaining between them. This CDR3 spans 14 amino acids. CDR1 is SGHAT, CDR2 FQNNGV, per germline. CDR3 nucleotide sequence: TGTGCCAGCAGCTTCGAGGGAAGCACAGATACGCAGTATTTT. It is translated as CASSFEGSTDTQYF.

This chain uses TRBV9 with TRBJ2-3, with TRBD1 matching 9 bases. The CDR3 is 16 residues long. CDR1 and CDR2 (germline): SGDLS, YYNGEE. V was clipped by 0 bases and J by 3 bases; unmatched bases: 5. The CDR3 DNA reads TGTGCCAGCAGCGTAGGTTCGACAGGGGGTACAGATACGCAGTATTTT. Translated, it gives CASSVGSTGGTDTQYF.

J is TRBJ2-2 and V is TRBV6-1; 8 bases align to TRBD1. J lost 7 bases, V lost 6 bases, and 10 bases had no gene match. The CDR3 sequence is 15 residues long. Germline V gene sequence: CDR1 MNHNS, CDR2 SASEGT. This CDR3 reads CASSRPGTGSGELFF. The DNA for the CDR3 is TGTGCCAGCAGCAGACCCGGGACAGGTAGCGGGGAGCTGTTTTTT.

The rearrangement links TRBV4-1 to TRBJ2-1, with 10 bases that match TRBD1. CDR3 length: 16 amino acids. Germline V gene data show CDR1 as MGHRA and CDR2 as YSYEKL. The V segment lost 6 bases and the J segment 9 bases; nucleotides outside the gene matches: 14. CDR3 loop: CASSRTGTGVVAEQFF. The CDR3 DNA is TGCGCCAGCAGTCGAACCGGGACAGGGGTCGTCGCTGAGCAGTTCTTC.

This chain links TRBV5-1 with TRBJ1-1, with 8 bases that match TRBD1. There are 15 residues in the CDR3. Germline V CDR1 and CDR2: SGHRS, YFSETQ. The J segment lost 1 base and the V segment lost 2 bases, leaving 4 bases of the junction unmatched. DNA for the CDR3: TGCGCCAGCAGCTTCTGGGACAGGCAGAACACTGAAGCTTTCTTT. Translating it yields CASSFWDRQNTEAFF.

The chain links TRBV5-8 to TRBJ1-1, with TRBD1 as a possible D gene (5 bases). Trimming took 7 bases from V and 1 from J, leaving 26 bases between them. The CDR3 has 18 amino acids. The germline V gene encodes CDR1 SGHTS and CDR2 YDEGEE. The CDR3 here is CASESATVQVPGNTEAFF. The CDR3, as DNA: TGTGCCAGCGAATCCGCGACGGTACAGGTCCCAGGGAACACTGAAGCTTTCTTT.

The V gene is TRBV7-6, the J gene TRBJ2-3; TRBD1 matches 10 bases. Germline trimming cut 2 bases from V and 3 bases from J; bases unmatched to any gene: 5. Germline-derived CDR1 and CDR2 are SGHVS and FNYEAQ. The CDR3 extends over 16 amino acids. For the CDR3, the DNA is TGTGCCAGCAGCTTACGCGGGACAGGGGTTACAGATACGCAGTATTTT. Translating it yields CASSLRGTGVTDTQYF.

This sequence joins TRBV4-3 and TRBJ2-5, with D possibly matching TRBD2 (5 bases). The germline CDR1 and CDR2 sequences are LGHNA and YSLEER. CDR3 size: 17 residues. V gave up 0 bases and J gave up 5 bases, with 19 bases separating them. CDR3 loop: CASSQDIRGHSSETQYF. The CDR3 DNA follows: TGCGCCAGCAGCCAAGATATCCGGGGTCATTCGTCGGAGACCCAGTACTTC.

This clone was recorded once. The rearrangement joins TRBV2 to TRBJ2-3; 7 nucleotides line up with TRBD1. J lost 4 bases, V lost 6 bases, and 10 bases had no gene match. This CDR3 region has 15 residues. The V gene's germline CDR1 is SNHLY and CDR2 FYNNEI. The CDR3 reads CASREQGTVSDTQYF. CDR3 DNA sequence: TGTGCCAGCAGAGAACAAGGGACAGTTTCAGATACGCAGTATTTT.

This chain uses TRBV7-8 with TRBJ1-5, with TRBD1 matching over 7 bases. CDR1 and CDR2 (germline): SGHVS, FQNEAQ. CDR3 length equals 15 residues. The junction had 6 bases not matched to a gene; V was cut back by 1 base and J by 6 bases. This chain's CDR3 is CASSLEGAQGQPQHF. The CDR3 DNA sequence: TGTGCCAGCAGCTTAGAGGGGGCGCAGGGTCAGCCCCAGCATTTT.

V usage is TRBV28 and J usage is TRBJ1-2, with D perhaps matching TRBD1 (6 bases). Trimming cost V 6 bases and J 2 bases, with 10 bases left between them. This CDR3 is 13 amino acids long. CDR1 MDHEN and CDR2 SYDVKM come from the germline V gene. CDR3 coding DNA: TGTGCCAGCAGCTTCGACAGGAACTATGGCTACACCTTC. Encoded protein: CASSFDRNYGYTF.

The chain employs TRBV19 and TRBJ2-5; no clear D gene. There are 13 residues in the CDR3. V lost 6 bases to trimming and J lost 3 bases, with 11 bases between them. CDR1 is LNHDA, CDR2 SQIVND, per germline (reference sequence). The CDR3 DNA sequence: TGTGCCAGTAGGCGGTCGGCGAAAGAGACCCAGTACTTC. Its protein product is CASRRSAKETQYF.

This chain links TRBV4-2 with TRBJ2-3, with 10 bases identical to TRBD2. CDR1 is LGHNA, CDR2 YNFKEQ, per germline. The V gene end was trimmed by 4 bases and the J gene end by 3 bases; junction bases not matched to a gene: 7. This CDR3 is built from 16 residues. The CDR3 sequence is CASSLGPSGGTDTQYF. CDR3 DNA: TGTGCCAGCAGCCTGGGGCCTAGCGGGGGAACAGATACGCAGTATTTT.

The count of this clone is one. The genes are TRBV6-5 and TRBJ2-3, with 7 bases fitting TRBD1. CDR1 and CDR2 (germline): MNHEY, SVGAGI. V gave up 2 bases and J gave up 2 bases; unmatched junction bases: 4. CDR3 length equals 15 residues. CDR3 coding DNA: TGTGCCAGCAGTTACAGGGGGCTCTTCACAGATACGCAGTATTTT. This translates into CASSYRGLFTDTQYF.

This rearrangement joins TRBV19 to TRBJ1-1; weak D call: TRBD1 (6 bases). The germline gives CDR1 LNHDA, CDR2 SQIVND (reference sequence). V was shortened by 4 bases and J by 0 bases, with 12 bases between the two germline ends. The CDR3 length is 15 residues. CDR3 in amino acids: CASSTQQGLNTEAFF. In nucleotides, the CDR3 is TGTGCCAGTAGTACCCAACAGGGTTTGAACACTGAAGCTTTCTTT.

The rearrangement uses TRBV7-2 and TRBJ2-5; D is perhaps TRBD2 (6 bases). This CDR3 has 11 amino acids. Germline lookup yields CDR1 SGHTA and CDR2 FQGNSA. Trimming took off 8 bases at V and 5 bases at J, with 9 bases between the two ends. The CDR3 loop is CASGGRETQYF. CDR3 sequence (DNA): TGTGCCAGCGGAGGGAGGGAGACCCAGTACTTC.

V and J are TRBV11-1 and TRBJ2-2, with 10 bases identical to TRBD2. The length of the CDR3 is 16 residues. The junction had 7 bases not matched to a gene; V was cut back by 5 bases and J by 4 bases. The germline gives CDR1 SGHAT, CDR2 FQDESV (reference sequence). In nucleotides, the CDR3 is TGTGCCAGCAGCCCCACTAGCGGGGCGGGCACCGGGGAGCTGTTTTTT. Amino acid sequence: CASSPTSGAGTGELFF.

The CDR3: CASSLGQLEGYGYTF. The CDR3 DNA sequence: TGTGCCAGCAGCTTGGGGCAGCTCGAGGGCTATGGCTACACCTTC. The gene calls are TRBV5-4 and TRBJ1-2, with unresolved D. CDR3 size: 15 residues. CDR1 SGHNT and CDR2 YYREEE come from the germline V gene (reference sequence). Trimming cost V 0 bases and J 4 bases, with 13 bases left between them.

This rearrangement joins TRBV11-2 to TRBJ1-2; D remains ambiguous. This CDR3 has 12 residues. From germline, CDR1 is SGHAT and CDR2 FQNNGV. CDR3 region: CASGGSNYGYTF. The DNA of the CDR3 is TGTGCGTCGGGAGGCTCTAACTATGGCTACACCTTC.